The 27 T cell receptor beta chains below all came from one sample that was sequenced in a study of shared clonotypes between healthy human individuals. Assay: immunoSEQ multiplex PCR; the TCRdb copy retains only in-frame clones and omits some. The sample has over a million clones, 96% seen once. The specimen was naive CD4+ T cells sorted from blood. Described subset: CD45RA+ positively selected. The receptors originated from a man aged 30 to 45 in good health.

The chain is built from TRBV4-1 and TRBJ2-3; 12 bases match TRBD2. The trim removed 4 bases at V and 2 bases at J, leaving 4 bases unmatched. The CDR3 spans 16 residues. Looked up from germline, CDR1 is MGHRA and CDR2 is YSYEKL. As DNA, the CDR3 is TGCGCCAGCAGCCCACTAGCGGGAGGTCTCACAGATACGCAGTATTTT. The encoded protein is CASSPLAGGLTDTQYF.

The chain joins TRBV7-9 to TRBJ1-1; no firm D call. Germline V gene data show CDR1 as SEHNR and CDR2 as FQNEAQ (reference sequence). The V gene lost 4 bases and the J gene lost 1 base, with 10 bases spanning the gap. This CDR3 is built from 14 residues. The CDR3 sequence is CASSSRSPNTEAFF. The DNA of the CDR3 is TGTGCCAGCAGCTCTAGATCACCGAACACTGAAGCTTTCTTT.

The chain combines TRBV5-4 with TRBJ2-3, with 9 positions matching TRBD2. From germline, CDR1 is SGHNT and CDR2 YYREEE (reference sequence). This CDR3 has 16 residues. Losses at the gene ends were 0 bases for V and 1 base for J; bases not matched to a gene: 3. The CDR3, as DNA: TGTGCCAGCAGCTTGGCTAGCGGGGTGGGCACAGATACGCAGTATTTT. Translated: CASSLASGVGTDTQYF.

This rearrangement joins TRBV6-6 to TRBJ2-1, with 9 positions matching TRBD2. V gave up 6 bases and J gave up 3 bases; unmatched junction bases: 6. The germline CDR1 and CDR2 sequences are MNHNY and SVGAGI (reference sequence). The CDR3 sequence is 15 residues long. The DNA of the CDR3 is TGTGCCAGCAGCCTAGATAGCGGGGGCTACAATGAGCAGTTCTTC. Translation gives CASSLDSGGYNEQFF.

The genes are TRBV10-3 and TRBJ2-3; 7 nucleotides align to TRBD1. This CDR3 spans 15 amino acids. Germline V gene sequence: CDR1 ENHRY, CDR2 SYGVKD. J gave up 1 base and V 4 bases, and 5 bases lay outside the gene matches. The CDR3 here is CAISVKGAGTDTQYF. CDR3 nucleotide sequence: TGTGCCATCAGTGTGAAGGGGGCTGGCACAGATACGCAGTATTTT.

Note on this clone: This CDR3 is also generated by other DNA sequences in the sample. This chain uses TRBV7-3 with TRBJ1-2, with TRBD1 matching 11 bases. Germline CDR1 and CDR2: SGHTA and FQGTGA. Germline trimming cut 2 bases from V and 7 bases from J; bases unmatched to any gene: 0. The CDR3 is made up of 13 amino acids. The DNA of the CDR3 is TGTGCCAGCAGCTTAGGGACAGGGGGTGGCTACACCTTC. Protein sequence: CASSLGTGGGYTF. The variable domain in full, completed from reference TRBV7-3 and TRBJ1-2, reads GAGVSQTPSNKVTEKGKYVELRCDPISGHTALYWYRQSLGQGPEFLIYFQGTGAADDSGLPNDRFFAVRPEGSVSTLKIQRTERGDSAVYLCASSLGTGGGYTFGSGTRLTVV.

The CDR3 is CASSFFKGAYEQYF. CDR3 nucleotides: TGTGCCAGCAGCTTTTTTAAGGGAGCCTACGAGCAGTACTTC. The chain employs TRBV11-2 and TRBJ2-7, with TRBD2 as a possible D gene (5 bases). The CDR3 has 14 amino acids. Trimming shortened V by 3 bases and J by 2 bases, and 11 bases separated the two germline ends. Germline V CDR1 and CDR2: SGHAT, FQNNGV. Supplemented by reference TRBV11-2 and TRBJ2-7, the full variable domain reads EAGVAQSPRYKIIEKRQSVAFWCNPISGHATLYWYQQILGQGPKLLIQFQNNGVVDDSQLPKDRFSAERLKGVDSTLKIQPAKLEDSAVYLCASSFFKGAYEQYFGPGTRLTVT.

The chain links TRBV7-6 to TRBJ2-1, with a tentative D call TRBD2 (6 bases). V gave up 5 bases and J gave up 5 bases, with 16 bases separating them. This CDR3 is built from 15 residues. Germline CDR1 SGHVS, CDR2 FNYEAQ. The CDR3 DNA reads as TGTGCCAGCAGCCCCGTTAGGCGGGGACACAATGAGCAGTTCTTC. Translating it yields CASSPVRRGHNEQFF. The full variable domain, in which reference TRBV7-6 and TRBJ2-1 provide the parts outside the CDR3, is GAGVSQSPRYKVTKRGQDVALRCDPISGHVSLYWYRQALGQGPEFLTYFNYEAQQDKSGLPNDRFSAERPEGSISTLTIQRTEQRDSAMYRCASSPVRRGHNEQFFGPGTRLTVL.

In this sample, this clone turned up once. This rearrangement joins TRBV10-3 to TRBJ2-1; TRBD1 might be the D (5 bases). This CDR3 spans 15 amino acids. Trimming cost V 2 bases and J 2 bases, with 10 bases left between them. Germline CDR1 reads ENHRY; CDR2 reads SYGVKD. CDR3 amino acids: CAISETGTPYNEQFF. The DNA of the CDR3 is TGTGCCATCAGTGAGACAGGAACACCCTACAATGAGCAGTTCTTC.

The gene calls are TRBV7-2 and TRBJ1-3; weak D call: TRBD1 (6 bases). The CDR3 loop spans 17 amino acids. V was clipped by 5 bases and J by 4 bases, with 21 bases between them. The V gene's germline CDR1 is SGHTA and CDR2 FQGNSA. The CDR3 sequence is CASSHETGLRRGNTIYF. CDR3 sequence (DNA): TGTGCCAGCAGCCACGAGACAGGTCTTAGGAGGGGAAACACCATATATTTT.

The V and J genes are TRBV10-1 and TRBJ2-7; maybe TRBD1 (6 bases). Germline-derived CDR1 and CDR2 are WNHNN and SYGVQD (reference sequence). Trimming cost V 5 bases and J 6 bases, with 14 bases left between them. The CDR3 sequence is 13 residues long. The CDR3 is CASSPGTMGEQYF. Here the CDR3 DNA reads TGCGCCAGCAGTCCCGGGACAATGGGCGAGCAGTACTTC.

V and J are TRBV28 and TRBJ2-1; TRBD1 matches at 7 bases. The V gene's germline CDR1 is MDHEN and CDR2 SYDVKM. V dropped 7 bases and J dropped 6; count of bases not matched to a gene: 12. The CDR3 consists of 15 residues. CDR3 sequence (DNA): TGTGCCAGCAACGGTTCTAGGGGGCGTTTCAATGAGCAGTTCTTC. Amino acid sequence: CASNGSRGRFNEQFF. Full variable domain (rest looked up from reference TRBV28 and TRBJ2-1): DVKVTQSSRYLVKRTGEKVFLECVQDMDHENMFWYRQDPGLGLRLIYFSYDVKMKEKGDIPEGYSVSREKKERFSLILESASTNQTSMYLCASNGSRGRFNEQFFGPGTRLTVL.

The chain combines TRBV18 with TRBJ2-3; D gene uncertain. Germline values: CDR1 KGHSH, CDR2 LQKENI. The CDR3 totals 13 residues. The ends were cut back, 6 bases at V and 0 bases at J, with 7 bases in the middle. CDR3 sequence reads: CASSATSTDTQYF. The CDR3 coding sequence is TGTGCCAGCTCGGCTACCAGCACAGATACGCAGTATTTT.

V usage is TRBV11-3 and J usage is TRBJ2-1; D ambiguous. V lost 2 bases, J lost 4 bases, and 6 bases lay in between. Germline CDR1 reads SGHNT; CDR2 reads YENEEA. The CDR3 has 13 amino acids. Written as DNA, the CDR3 is TGTGCCAGCAGCTTACGCGCTTACAATGAGCAGTTCTTC. Its protein product is CASSLRAYNEQFF. Variable domain in full (rest from reference TRBV11-3 and TRBJ2-1): EAGVVQSPRYKIIEKKQPVAFWCNPISGHNTLYWYLQNLGQGPELLIRYENEEAVDDSQLPKDRFSAERLKGVDSTLKIQPAELGDSAVYLCASSLRAYNEQFFGPGTRLTVL.

This rearrangement joins TRBV7-9 to TRBJ2-3, with 10 positions matching TRBD2. Trimming cost V 5 bases and J 7 bases; bases outside gene matches: 12. CDR1 SEHNR and CDR2 FQNEAQ come from the germline V gene (reference sequence). This CDR3 comprises 16 residues. CDR3 sequence: CASSPRGPSGGNTQYF. CDR3 coding DNA: TGTGCCAGCAGCCCGCGAGGGCCTAGCGGGGGTAATACGCAGTATTTT. The whole variable domain, filled in from reference TRBV7-9 and TRBJ2-3, reads DTGVSQNPRHKITKRGQNVTFRCDPISEHNRLYWYRQTLGQGPEFLTYFQNEAQLEKSRLLSDRFSAERPKGSFSTLEIQRTEQGDSAMYLCASSPRGPSGGNTQYFGPGTRLTVL.

The chain joins TRBV10-2 to TRBJ2-7; TRBD1 is a possible D gene (6 bases). The germline V and J ends were trimmed by 4 bases and 1 base, with 17 bases remaining between them. This CDR3 is built from 16 residues. From germline, CDR1 is WSHSY and CDR2 SAAADI. CDR3 region: CASSVVSGVASYEQYF. CDR3 DNA: TGCGCCAGCAGTGTAGTGTCAGGGGTTGCGTCCTACGAGCAGTACTTC.

The chain joins TRBV7-9 to TRBJ2-1, with 10 bases lining up with TRBD2. CDR3 size: 17 residues. With V trimmed by 5 bases and J by 4 bases, 11 bases remained unmatched. Germline V gene lookup returns CDR1 SEHNR and CDR2 FQNEAQ (reference sequence). CDR3 coding DNA: TGTGCCAGCAGCCCCGGGGGTACTAGCGGGGATTACAATGAGCAGTTCTTC. Its protein is CASSPGGTSGDYNEQFF.

V and J are TRBV19 and TRBJ2-3; D remains ambiguous. V gave up 5 bases and J gave up 1 base, with 4 bases separating them. CDR1 LNHDA and CDR2 SQIVND come from the germline V gene (reference sequence). The CDR3 spans 12 residues. The CDR3 DNA is TGTGCCAGTAGTGGGCGCACAGATACGCAGTATTTT. Amino acids: CASSGRTDTQYF.

The rearrangement uses TRBV28 and TRBJ2-7; 7 bases agree with TRBD2. This CDR3 region has 15 residues. With V trimmed by 5 bases and J by 4 bases, 11 bases remained unmatched. Looked up from germline, CDR1 is MDHEN and CDR2 is SYDVKM. Written as DNA, the CDR3 is TGTGCCAGCAGTGGTAGCGGGTTGGACCTATACGAGCAGTACTTC. This encodes CASSGSGLDLYEQYF.

The chain recombines TRBV2 with TRBJ2-7; 12 nucleotides match TRBD1. The CDR3 spans 15 residues. Germline CDR1 SNHLY, CDR2 FYNNEI. The V gene end was trimmed by 7 bases and the J gene end by 7 bases; junction bases not matched to a gene: 11. The CDR3 DNA reads as TGTGCCAGCAAAGCCGGGACAGGGGGCGTGAGGGAGCAGTACTTC. Its translation is CASKAGTGGVREQYF. The complete variable domain, with remaining parts taken from reference TRBV2 and TRBJ2-7, reads EPEVTQTPSHQVTQMGQEVILRCVPISNHLYFYWYRQILGQKVEFLVSFYNNEISEKSEIFDDQFSVERPDGSNFTLKIRSTKLEDSAMYFCASKAGTGGVREQYFGPGTRLTVT.

This rearrangement joins TRBV7-2 to TRBJ1-5, with TRBD1 as a possible D gene (5 bases). The CDR3 runs to 15 residues. The ends were cut back, 5 bases at V and 1 base at J, with 12 bases in the middle. Germline lookup yields CDR1 SGHTA and CDR2 FQGNSA. CDR3 amino acids: CASSARGGSNQPQHF. CDR3 in DNA: TGTGCCAGCAGCGCAAGGGGTGGGAGCAATCAGCCCCAGCATTTT. The full variable domain, its missing parts supplied by reference TRBV7-2 and TRBJ1-5, is GAGVSQSPSNKVTEKGKDVELRCDPISGHTALYWYRQSLGQGLEFLIYFQGNSAPDKSGLPSDRFSAERTGGSVSTLTIQRTQQEDSAVYLCASSARGGSNQPQHFGDGTRLSIL.

The chain uses TRBV5-4 and TRBJ2-3, with no clear D. The CDR3 length is 16 residues. The V gene's germline CDR1 is SGHNT and CDR2 YYREEE (reference sequence). Trimming stripped 0 bases from V and 0 bases from J, with 11 bases between. Here the CDR3 reads CASSLEILGSTDTQYF. CDR3 nucleotides: TGTGCCAGCAGCTTGGAAATCCTGGGGAGCACAGATACGCAGTATTTT.

The genes are TRBV19 and TRBJ2-3, with TRBD2 identical over 16 bases. The CDR3 loop spans 17 amino acids. With V trimmed by 9 bases and J by 5 bases, 11 bases remained unmatched. The germline V gene has CDR1 LNHDA and CDR2 SQIVND (reference sequence). CDR3 in DNA: TGTGCCAGCCACCCCGGGACTAGCGGGAGGGCCAAAGATACGCAGTATTTT. Translation gives CASHPGTSGRAKDTQYF.

V is TRBV5-4 and J is TRBJ2-3; 7 nucleotides align to TRBD2. The CDR3 spans 16 residues. The germline gives CDR1 SGHNT, CDR2 YYREEE (reference sequence). J was trimmed by 2 bases and V by 0 bases; bases with no gene match: 6. CDR3 nucleotides: TGTGCCAGCAGCTTGGCCGTCGGGACTAACACAGATACGCAGTATTTT. As protein: CASSLAVGTNTDTQYF. Filled out from reference TRBV5-4 and TRBJ2-3, the complete variable domain reads ETGVTQSPTHLIKTRGQQVTLRCSSQSGHNTVSWYQQALGQGPQFIFQYYREEENGRGNFPPRFSGLQFPNYSSELNVNALELDDSALYLCASSLAVGTNTDTQYFGPGTRLTVL.

The chain joins TRBV5-1 to TRBJ2-1; 8 nucleotides match TRBD2. Germline V lookup: CDR1 SGHRS, CDR2 YFSETQ. The CDR3 covers 16 residues. V lost 2 bases and J lost 6; bases outside the gene matches: 10. The CDR3 is CASSFDRTSWSNEQFF. In nucleotides, the CDR3 is TGCGCCAGCAGCTTCGACCGGACTAGCTGGAGCAATGAGCAGTTCTTC.

The chain joins TRBV10-3 to TRBJ2-7, with a tentative D call TRBD1 (5 bases). Germline V gives CDR1 ENHRY, CDR2 SYGVKD. Trimming pared 2 bases from V and 0 bases from J, leaving 5 bases between. The CDR3 consists of 13 residues. The chain's CDR3 is CAISEGASYEQYF. CDR3 coding DNA: TGTGCCATCAGTGAGGGGGCCTCCTACGAGCAGTACTTC.

This clone occurred once. This chain uses TRBV9 with TRBJ1-3; the D is unclear. The V gene's germline CDR1 is SGDLS and CDR2 YYNGEE. V was clipped by 0 bases and J by 4 bases, with 5 bases between them. This CDR3 region has 13 residues. CDR3 protein: CASSVGQGNTIYF. Here the CDR3 DNA reads TGTGCCAGCAGCGTAGGGCAGGGAAACACCATATATTTT.